The 15 T cell receptor beta chains below were found in one sample sequenced in a study of PD-L1 blockade in urothelial cancer. Time point: pretreatment peripheral blood. Assay used: immunoSEQ multiplex PCR; TCRdb lists only in-frame clones, some missing. This repertoire shows about 85,000 clones, 85% found once; its top ten account for roughly an eighth. The specimen comprised PBMCs, sampled around atezolizumab (anti-PD-L1) treatment. These TCRs come from a man aged 55 to 70 with urothelial cancer.

The chain recombines TRBV25-1 with TRBJ2-1, with D tentatively TRBD1 (5 bases). CDR1 and CDR2 (germline): MGHDK, SYGVNS. V gave up 1 base and J gave up 9 bases, with 10 bases separating them. The CDR3 is 13 residues long. The CDR3 DNA is TGTGCCAGCAGTGAATCGGGCAGGGTTGAGCAGTTCTTC. Translating gives CASSESGRVEQFF.

The J gene is TRBJ1-3, the V gene TRBV5-1; TRBD1 agrees at 8 bases. In germline, CDR1 is SGHRS, CDR2 YFSETQ. The V and J ends lost 6 bases and 0 bases, in that order; junction bases with no gene match: 2. The CDR3 is 14 residues long. The CDR3 DNA is TGCGCCAGCACAACAGGGGGCTCTGGAAACACCATATATTTT. The encoded protein is CASTTGGSGNTIYF.

This chain uses TRBV7-2 with TRBJ2-1, with 8 bases identical to TRBD2. The J segment lost 15 bases and the V segment lost 5 bases, leaving 12 bases of the junction unmatched. CDR3 length equals 13 residues. From germline, CDR1 is SGHTA and CDR2 FQGNSA. The DNA for the CDR3 is TGTGCCAGCAGCAAATCGGGACTAGGGACGTGGTTCTTC. Translation gives CASSKSGLGTWFF.

The V gene is TRBV19, the J gene TRBJ2-5; D is perhaps TRBD1 (6 bases). This CDR3 contains 13 residues. Trimming removed 6 bases at V and 0 bases at J, with 8 bases between. Germline V gene sequence: CDR1 LNHDA, CDR2 SQIVND (reference sequence). The CDR3 is CASSRDNQETQYF. The CDR3 nucleotides are TGTGCCAGTAGCAGGGACAACCAAGAGACCCAGTACTTC.

The chain couples TRBV10-2 to TRBJ1-1; D is unclear. Germline-derived CDR1 and CDR2 are WSHSY and SAAADI. Trimming left V 7 bases short and J 9 bases short, with 12 bases between. The CDR3 totals 11 residues. The CDR3 nucleotides are TGCGCCAGCACCAGTACCAACAAAGCTTTCTTT. Its translation is CASTSTNKAFF.

This chain uses TRBV29-1 with TRBJ2-1; tentative D call: TRBD2 (6 bases). The CDR3 runs 13 residues. CDR1 and CDR2 from the germline V gene are SQVTM and ANQGSEA. This CDR3 reads CTIPSGGANEQFF. As DNA, the CDR3 is TGCACCATCCCCTCCGGAGGGGCGAATGAGCAGTTCTTC.

The rearrangement links TRBV5-1 to TRBJ2-7; D perhaps matches TRBD2 (5 bases). From germline, CDR1 is SGHRS and CDR2 YFSETQ. V was shortened by 2 bases and J by 3 bases, with 15 bases between the two germline ends. The CDR3 has 15 residues. This CDR3 reads CASSFSAPTNYEQYF. The CDR3 DNA follows: TGCGCCAGCAGCTTTAGCGCACCTACTAACTACGAGCAGTACTTC.

CDR3 nucleotides: TGTGCTAGTGGTTTAGGGGACTACTACAATGAGCAGTTCTTC. This encodes CASGLGDYYNEQFF. The V and J genes are TRBV12-5 and TRBJ2-1; TRBD2 matches 7 bases. The CDR3 has 14 amino acids. J lost 3 bases, V lost 3 bases, and 2 bases had no gene match. Germline CDR1 LGHNT, CDR2 FRNRAP.

In DNA form, the CDR3 reads TGTGCCAGCAGAGACACAGGGGGTGACACTGAAGCTTTCTTT. Translated, it gives CASRDTGGDTEAFF. The gene calls are TRBV27 and TRBJ1-1; 8 bases are shared with TRBD1. CDR1 and CDR2 from the germline V gene are MNHEY and SMNVEV (reference sequence). This CDR3 comprises 14 residues. With V trimmed by 6 bases and J by 3 bases, 6 bases remained unmatched.

V and J are TRBV5-4 and TRBJ1-1, with 7 bases lining up with TRBD1. V was pared by 3 bases and J by 1 base, with 3 bases of the junction left unmatched. The length of the CDR3 is 14 residues. Germline V gene sequence: CDR1 SGHNT, CDR2 YYREEE (reference sequence). The CDR3 nucleotides are TGTGCCAGCAGCTCGGGACAGACGAACACTGAAGCTTTCTTT. Translation gives CASSSGQTNTEAFF.

This chain links TRBV4-2 with TRBJ2-6, with a tentative D call TRBD2 (6 bases). Trimming stripped 4 bases from V and 0 bases from J, with 19 bases between. The germline CDR1 and CDR2 sequences are LGHNA and YNFKEQ. The CDR3 has 19 residues. The CDR3 DNA reads TGTGCCAGCAGCCCATCTCAGGCGGGGCAGAGCTCTGGGGCCAACGTCCTGACTTTC. This translates into CASSPSQAGQSSGANVLTF.

This chain joins TRBV9 and TRBJ2-7; 9 bases are a match to TRBD1. CDR3 size: 15 residues. The trim removed 4 bases at V and 7 bases at J, leaving 12 bases unmatched. Germline values: CDR1 SGDLS, CDR2 YYNGEE. This CDR3 reads CASSPKGDRVDEQYF. The CDR3 DNA follows: TGTGCCAGCAGCCCAAAAGGGGACAGGGTTGATGAGCAGTACTTC.

The chain joins TRBV11-3 to TRBJ1-1, with 9 bases matching TRBD1. Germline values: CDR1 SGHNT, CDR2 YENEEA. This CDR3 spans 16 amino acids. V shed 5 bases and J 4 bases; nucleotides not matched to a gene: 11. The chain's CDR3 is CASSPSPGTGTTEAFF. The DNA of the CDR3 is TGTGCCAGCAGCCCCAGTCCCGGGACAGGGACCACTGAAGCTTTCTTT. Complete variable domain (other parts from reference TRBV11-3 and TRBJ1-1): EAGVVQSPRYKIIEKKQPVAFWCNPISGHNTLYWYLQNLGQGPELLIRYENEEAVDDSQLPKDRFSAERLKGVDSTLKIQPAELGDSAVYLCASSPSPGTGTTEAFFGQGTRLTVV.

The genes are TRBV18 and TRBJ1-2; D remains unclear. Trimming shortened V by 3 bases and J by 0 bases, and 5 bases separated the two germline ends. There are 13 residues in the CDR3. Per germline, CDR1 KGHSH and CDR2 LQKENI. Written as DNA, the CDR3 is TGTGCCAGCTCACCGACAACTAACTATGGCTACACCTTC. Translation gives CASSPTTNYGYTF. The variable domain in full, completed from reference TRBV18 and TRBJ1-2, reads NAGVMQNPRHLVRRRGQEARLRCSPMKGHSHVYWYRQLPEEGLKFMVYLQKENIIDESGMPKERFSAEFPKEGPSILRIQQVVRGDSAAYFCASSPTTNYGYTFGSGTRLTVV.

This chain joins TRBV10-2 and TRBJ2-7, with TRBD2 matching over 10 bases. This CDR3 is 15 amino acids long. The J segment lost 3 bases and the V segment lost 6 bases, leaving 8 bases of the junction unmatched. Looked up from germline, CDR1 is WSHSY and CDR2 is SAAADI. The CDR3 loop reads CASRLAGTSVYEQYF. The CDR3 nucleotides read TGCGCCAGCAGATTAGCCGGGACTAGCGTCTACGAGCAGTACTTC.